This T cell receptor beta chain comes out of a study of control samples from healthy donors and cancer patients. V was pared by 2 bases and J by 7 bases, with 11 bases between. CDR3 length: 14 residues. Germline loops: CDR1 MNHEY, CDR2 SVGEGT. Using immunoSEQ multiplex PCR, the repertoire was profiled, and TCRdb retains in-frame clones only, with some absent. The table lists 100,000 to 150,000 clones, about 87% of them singletons. This clone was counted between two and nine times. Specimen: blood. The chain joins TRBV6-2 or TRBV6-3 to TRBJ1-4; D not resolved. The receptor's source is a man aged 55 to 70 in good health. Written as DNA, the CDR3 is TGTGCCAGCAGTTACGGGCAGCTCTCTGAAAAACTGTTTTTT. The encoded protein is CASSYGQLSEKLFF.